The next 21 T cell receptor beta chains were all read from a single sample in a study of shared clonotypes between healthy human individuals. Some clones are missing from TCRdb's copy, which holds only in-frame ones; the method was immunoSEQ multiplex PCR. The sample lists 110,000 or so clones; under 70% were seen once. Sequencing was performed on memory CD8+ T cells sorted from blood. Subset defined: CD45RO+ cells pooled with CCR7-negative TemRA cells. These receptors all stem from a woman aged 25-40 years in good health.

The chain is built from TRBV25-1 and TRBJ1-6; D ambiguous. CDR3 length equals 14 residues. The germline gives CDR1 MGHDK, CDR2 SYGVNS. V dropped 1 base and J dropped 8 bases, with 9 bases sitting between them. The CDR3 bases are TGTGCCAGCAGTGAATCCTGGGAGGATTCACCCCTCCACTTT. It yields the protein CASSESWEDSPLHF.

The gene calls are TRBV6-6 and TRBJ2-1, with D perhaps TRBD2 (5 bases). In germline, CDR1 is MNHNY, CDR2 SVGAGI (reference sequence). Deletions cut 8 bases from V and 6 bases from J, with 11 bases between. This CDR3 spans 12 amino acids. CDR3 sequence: CASGSLINEQFF. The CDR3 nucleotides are TGTGCCAGCGGGAGTTTGATCAATGAGCAGTTCTTC.

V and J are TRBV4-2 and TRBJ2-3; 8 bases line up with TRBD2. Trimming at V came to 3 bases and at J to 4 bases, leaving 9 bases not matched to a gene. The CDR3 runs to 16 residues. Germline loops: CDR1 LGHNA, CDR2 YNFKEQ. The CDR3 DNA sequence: TGTGCCAGCAGCCAGACCCGGGCGGGAGGCTCAGATACGCAGTATTTT. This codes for CASSQTRAGGSDTQYF.

The CDR3 coding sequence is TGTGCCAGCAGCTCAGGGAAGCCGCCGCCCCAGTACTTC. Residues: CASSSGKPPPQYF. This chain uses TRBV11-2 with TRBJ2-5; D perhaps matches TRBD1 (5 bases). Trimming stripped 4 bases from V and 9 bases from J, with 15 bases between. Per germline, CDR1 SGHAT and CDR2 FQNNGV. This CDR3 region has 13 residues.

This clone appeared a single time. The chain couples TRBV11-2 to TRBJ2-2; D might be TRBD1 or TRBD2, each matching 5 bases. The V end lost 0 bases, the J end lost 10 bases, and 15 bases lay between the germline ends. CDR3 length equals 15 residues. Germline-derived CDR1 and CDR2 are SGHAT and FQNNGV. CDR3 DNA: TGTGCCAGCAGCTTAGAGTTGGGACCCAGAACGGAGCTGTTTTTT. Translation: CASSLELGPRTELFF.

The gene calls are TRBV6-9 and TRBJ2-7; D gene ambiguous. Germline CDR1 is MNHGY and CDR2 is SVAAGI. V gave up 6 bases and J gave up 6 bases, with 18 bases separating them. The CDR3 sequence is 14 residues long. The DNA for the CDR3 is TGTGCCAGCAGCCCCACCGGACCTTGGGGCGAGCAGTACTTC. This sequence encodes CASSPTGPWGEQYF.

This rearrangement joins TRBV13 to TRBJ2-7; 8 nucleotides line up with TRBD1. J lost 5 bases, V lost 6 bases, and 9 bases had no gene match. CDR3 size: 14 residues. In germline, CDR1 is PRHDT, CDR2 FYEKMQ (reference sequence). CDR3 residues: CASSPQGARNEQYF. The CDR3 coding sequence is TGTGCCAGCAGTCCCCAGGGGGCGCGGAACGAGCAGTACTTC.

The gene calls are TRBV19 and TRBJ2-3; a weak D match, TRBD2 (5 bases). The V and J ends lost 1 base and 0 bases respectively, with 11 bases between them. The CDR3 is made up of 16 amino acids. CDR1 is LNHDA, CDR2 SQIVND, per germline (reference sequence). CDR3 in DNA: TGTGCCAGTAGTATAGCTCGGACTTTTAGCACAGATACGCAGTATTTT. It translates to CASSIARTFSTDTQYF.

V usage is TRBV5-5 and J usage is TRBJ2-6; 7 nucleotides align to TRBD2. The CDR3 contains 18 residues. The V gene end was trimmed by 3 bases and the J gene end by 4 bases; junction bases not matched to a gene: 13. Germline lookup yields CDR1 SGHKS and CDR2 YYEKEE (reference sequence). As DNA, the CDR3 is TGTGCCAGCAGCTACGTCGGGAGGCTGTCAGGAGGGGCCAACGTCCTGACTTTC. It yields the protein CASSYVGRLSGGANVLTF.

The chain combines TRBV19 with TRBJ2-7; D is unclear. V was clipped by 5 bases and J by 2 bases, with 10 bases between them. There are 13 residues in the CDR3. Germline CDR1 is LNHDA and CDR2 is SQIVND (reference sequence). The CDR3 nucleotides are TGTGCCAGTAGTGAGCTCGCGACCTACGAGCAGTACTTC. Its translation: CASSELATYEQYF. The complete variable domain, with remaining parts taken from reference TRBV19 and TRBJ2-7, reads DGGITQSPKYLFRKEGQNVTLSCEQNLNHDAMYWYRQDPGQGLRLIYYSQIVNDFQKGDIAEGYSVSREKKESFPLTVTSAQKNPTAFYLCASSELATYEQYFGPGTRLTVT.

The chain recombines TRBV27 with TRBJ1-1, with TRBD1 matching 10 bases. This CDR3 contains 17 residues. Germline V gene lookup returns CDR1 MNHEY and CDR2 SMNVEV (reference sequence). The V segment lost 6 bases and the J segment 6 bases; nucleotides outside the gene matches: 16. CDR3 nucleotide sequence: TGTGCCAGCAGCAGGGCCGGGACAGGGGTACTGAGAGCTGAAGCTTTCTTT. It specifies CASSRAGTGVLRAEAFF.

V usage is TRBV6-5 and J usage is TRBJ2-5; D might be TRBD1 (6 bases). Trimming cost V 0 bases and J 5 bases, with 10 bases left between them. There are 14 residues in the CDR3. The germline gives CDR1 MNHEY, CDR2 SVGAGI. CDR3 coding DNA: TGTGCCAGCAGTTACTCGGACAGAAGCGAGACCCAGTACTTC. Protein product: CASSYSDRSETQYF.

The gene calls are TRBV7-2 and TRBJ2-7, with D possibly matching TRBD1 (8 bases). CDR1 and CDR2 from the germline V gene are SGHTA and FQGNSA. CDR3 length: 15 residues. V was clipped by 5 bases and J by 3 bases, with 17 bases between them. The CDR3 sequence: CASSPGRGTGYEQYF. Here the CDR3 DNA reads TGTGCCAGCAGCCCCGGGCGGGGGACAGGCTACGAGCAGTACTTC.

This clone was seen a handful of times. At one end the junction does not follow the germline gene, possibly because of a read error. CDR3 DNA sequence: TGTGCCTGGAGTCCTCTGGAGGGGCCCTTT. Translated: CAWSPLEGPF. The V and J genes are TRBV30 and TRBJ1-1; a weak D match, TRBD1 (5 bases). The CDR3 length is 10 residues. Looked up from germline, CDR1 is GTSNPN and CDR2 is SVGIG (reference sequence). The full variable domain, rest sourced from reference TRBV30 and TRBJ1-1, is SQTIHQWPATLVQPVGSPLSLECTVEGTSNPNLYWYRQAAGRGLQLLFYSVGIGQISSEVPQNLSASRPQDRQFILSSKKLLLSDSGFYLCAWSPLEGPFGQGTRLTVV.

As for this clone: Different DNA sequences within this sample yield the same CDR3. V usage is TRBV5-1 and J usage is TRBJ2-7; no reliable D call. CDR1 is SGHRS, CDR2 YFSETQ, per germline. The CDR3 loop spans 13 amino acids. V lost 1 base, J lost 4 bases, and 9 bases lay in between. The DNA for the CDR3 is TGCGCCAGCAGCTTGAGGACGGGTTACGAGCAGTACTTC. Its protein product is CASSLRTGYEQYF.

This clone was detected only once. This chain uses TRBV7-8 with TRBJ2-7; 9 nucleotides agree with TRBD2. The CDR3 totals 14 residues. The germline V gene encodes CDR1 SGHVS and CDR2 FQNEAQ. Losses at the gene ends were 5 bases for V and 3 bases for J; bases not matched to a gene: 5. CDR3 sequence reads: CASSPGTSSYEQYF. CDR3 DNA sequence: TGTGCCAGCAGCCCCGGGACTAGCAGCTACGAGCAGTACTTC.

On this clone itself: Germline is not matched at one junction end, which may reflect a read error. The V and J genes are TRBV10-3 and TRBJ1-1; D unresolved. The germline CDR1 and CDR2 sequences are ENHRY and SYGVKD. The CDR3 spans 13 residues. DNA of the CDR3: TGTGCCATCACTGAGGGTAAGGGCACTGAAGCTTTCTTT. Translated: CAITEGKGTEAFF.

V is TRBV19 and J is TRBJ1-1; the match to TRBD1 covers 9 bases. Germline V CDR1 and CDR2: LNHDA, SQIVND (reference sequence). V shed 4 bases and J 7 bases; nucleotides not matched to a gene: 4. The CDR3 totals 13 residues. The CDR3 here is CASSSGTGFEAFF. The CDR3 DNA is TGTGCCAGTAGTAGCGGGACAGGGTTTGAAGCTTTCTTT.

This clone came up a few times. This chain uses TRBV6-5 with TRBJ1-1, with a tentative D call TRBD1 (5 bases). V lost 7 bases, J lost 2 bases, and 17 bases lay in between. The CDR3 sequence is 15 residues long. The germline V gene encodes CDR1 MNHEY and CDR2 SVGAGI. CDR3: CASTKEGHFNTEAFF. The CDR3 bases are TGTGCCAGCACCAAAGAGGGGCATTTCAACACTGAAGCTTTCTTT.

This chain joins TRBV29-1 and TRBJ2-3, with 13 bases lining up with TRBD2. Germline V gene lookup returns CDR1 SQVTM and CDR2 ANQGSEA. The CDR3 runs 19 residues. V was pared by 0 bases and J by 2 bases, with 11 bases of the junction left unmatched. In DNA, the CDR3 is TGCAGCGTTGAAGATCCTGATAAGGGACTAGCGGGGTTCACAGATACGCAGTATTTT. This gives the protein CSVEDPDKGLAGFTDTQYF.

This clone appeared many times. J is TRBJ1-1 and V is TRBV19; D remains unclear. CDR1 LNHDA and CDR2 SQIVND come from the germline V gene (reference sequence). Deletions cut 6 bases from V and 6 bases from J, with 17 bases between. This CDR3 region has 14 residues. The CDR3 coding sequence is TGTGCCAGTAGCCGGGCCCCATCGGGCCCTGAAGCTTTCTTT. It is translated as CASSRAPSGPEAFF.